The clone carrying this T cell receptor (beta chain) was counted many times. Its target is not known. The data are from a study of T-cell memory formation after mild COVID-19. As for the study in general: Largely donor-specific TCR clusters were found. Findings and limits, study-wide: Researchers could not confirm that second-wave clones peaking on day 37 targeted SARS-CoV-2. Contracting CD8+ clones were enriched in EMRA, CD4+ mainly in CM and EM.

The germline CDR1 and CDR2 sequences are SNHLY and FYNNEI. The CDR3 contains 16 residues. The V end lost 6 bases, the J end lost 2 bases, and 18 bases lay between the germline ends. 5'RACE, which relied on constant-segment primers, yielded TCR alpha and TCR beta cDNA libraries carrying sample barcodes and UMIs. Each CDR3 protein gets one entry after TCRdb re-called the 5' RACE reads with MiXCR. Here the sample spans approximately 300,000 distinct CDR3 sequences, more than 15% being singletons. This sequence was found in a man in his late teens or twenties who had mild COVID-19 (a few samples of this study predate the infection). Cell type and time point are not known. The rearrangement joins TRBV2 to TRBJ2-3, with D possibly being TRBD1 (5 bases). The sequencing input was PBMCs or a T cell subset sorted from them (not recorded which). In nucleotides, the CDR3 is TGTGCCAGCAGCGAGAGAGGAGACAGAACCACAGATACGCAGTATTTT. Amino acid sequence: CASSERGDRTTDTQYF.